What follows are 13 T cell receptor beta chains derived from one specimen sequenced in a study of PD-1 blockade in classical Hodgkin lymphoma. TCRdb's table, derived via immunoSEQ multiplex PCR, lists solely in-frame clones and lacks some. The sample consists of about 15,000 clones, roughly 86% of them appearing once. Time point specified: newly diagnosed, previously untreated cHL patient sample. Input material: peripheral blood mononuclear cells (PBMCs). The receptors originated from a human donor with classical Hodgkin lymphoma.

The gene calls are TRBV7-2 and TRBJ1-2; D is ambiguous. The CDR3 loop spans 13 amino acids. Germline V lookup: CDR1 SGHTA, CDR2 FQGNSA. The V end was cut by 1 base, the J end by 6 bases, with 9 bases between. Written as DNA, the CDR3 is TGTGCCAGCAGCTTAGTGTCTGGGAATGGCTACACCTTC. Protein sequence: CASSLVSGNGYTF.

Only one count was recorded for this clone. CDR3 DNA: TGTGCCAGTAGTGAGGCCACTGAAGCTTTCTTT. This sequence encodes CASSEATEAFF. J is TRBJ1-1 and V is TRBV19; D gene uncertain. V was trimmed by 5 bases and J by 4 bases, leaving 5 bases between them. The CDR3 contains 11 residues. Germline V gives CDR1 LNHDA, CDR2 SQIVND (reference sequence).

The rearrangement joins TRBV15 to TRBJ2-1, with 12 bases identical to TRBD2. Germline CDR1 and CDR2: LNHNV and YYDKDF (reference sequence). V lost 1 base, J lost 7 bases, and 8 bases stayed unmatched. This CDR3 region has 17 residues. The CDR3 DNA is TGTGCCACCAGCAGAGCAAGCCTAGCGGGAGGGGGAAATGAGCAGTTCTTC. It codes for CATSRASLAGGGNEQFF.

V gene TRBV18 combines with J gene TRBJ1-1; D ambiguous. Trimming pared 8 bases from V and 4 bases from J, leaving 11 bases between. This CDR3 has 12 amino acids. From germline, CDR1 is KGHSH and CDR2 LQKENI. The DNA of the CDR3 is TGTGCCAGCATGCCAGCGGCCACTGAAGCTTTCTTT. Its translation is CASMPAATEAFF.

This clone is labeled as medium-sized (0.01 to 0.1%). V and J are TRBV6-1 and TRBJ2-1, with 14 bases aligning to TRBD2. Per the germline V gene, CDR1 is MNHNS and CDR2 is SASEGT. This CDR3 comprises 18 residues. The ends lost 4 bases at V and 2 bases at J; junction bases unmatched: 7. CDR3 DNA sequence: TGTGCCAGCAGTGCAGGGACTAGCGGGAGATCCCCCTACAATGAGCAGTTCTTC. Protein: CASSAGTSGRSPYNEQFF.

The gene calls are TRBV25-1 and TRBJ1-3, with 8 positions matching TRBD1. CDR3 length equals 18 residues. V dropped 2 bases and J dropped 4; count of bases not matched to a gene: 13. Germline CDR1 reads MGHDK; CDR2 reads SYGVNS. The CDR3 nucleotides are TGTGCCAGCAGTGAAGAGACAGGGGACAAAAAAAGGGGAAACACCATATATTTT. Its protein product is CASSEETGDKKRGNTIYF. The complete variable domain, with remaining parts taken from reference TRBV25-1 and TRBJ1-3, reads EADIYQTPRYLVIGTGKKITLECSQTMGHDKMYWYQQDPGMELHLIHYSYGVNSTEKGDLSSESTVSRIRTEHFPLTLESARPSHTSQYLCASSEETGDKKRGNTIYFGEGSWLTVV.

The chain uses TRBV28 and TRBJ1-1; D is uncertain. The length of the CDR3 is 14 residues. Looked up from germline, CDR1 is MDHEN and CDR2 is SYDVKM. Trimming removed 6 bases from V and 0 bases from J, with 11 bases in between. This CDR3 is CASRVQFMNTEAFF. CDR3 coding DNA: TGTGCCAGCAGAGTTCAGTTCATGAACACTGAAGCTTTCTTT.

The gene calls are TRBV5-5 and TRBJ1-1, with TRBD1 matching 7 bases. The junction had 13 bases not matched to a gene; V was cut back by 3 bases and J by 11 bases. Germline CDR1 SGHKS, CDR2 YYEKEE (reference sequence). This CDR3 has 14 amino acids. The CDR3 nucleotides are TGTGCCAGCAGCTCTGTAGAAAACAGGGGATGGGCTTTCTTT. Its protein is CASSSVENRGWAFF.

This chain joins TRBV19 and TRBJ2-7, with TRBD1 matching over 7 bases. Germline values: CDR1 LNHDA, CDR2 SQIVND (reference sequence). The CDR3 covers 14 residues. With V trimmed by 4 bases and J by 1 base, 4 bases remained unmatched. The CDR3 spells CASSRGTDSYEQYF. The CDR3 region has the DNA TGTGCCAGTAGTAGGGGGACAGATTCCTACGAGCAGTACTTC.

The chain's CDR3 is CASRRQGSHGYTF. The DNA of the CDR3 is TGTGCCAGCAGGAGACAGGGGTCGCATGGCTACACCTTC. This chain links TRBV2 with TRBJ1-2, with 8 bases aligning to TRBD1. Trimming cost V 6 bases and J 6 bases; bases outside gene matches: 6. Germline V CDR1 and CDR2: SNHLY, FYNNEI. CDR3 length: 13 amino acids.

This clone was seen a single time. The chain is built from TRBV28 and TRBJ2-3, with TRBD2 matching 10 bases. V lost 5 bases and J lost 4; bases outside the gene matches: 6. The CDR3 has 15 amino acids. Germline V gene data show CDR1 as MDHEN and CDR2 as SYDVKM. The CDR3 DNA reads as TGTGCCAGCAGTGCGGCTAGCGGGAGCGCAGATACGCAGTATTTT. Its translation: CASSAASGSADTQYF.

This clone was seen only a few times. V usage is TRBV25-1 and J usage is TRBJ2-6; D gene uncertain. The CDR3 spans 13 residues. CDR1 MGHDK and CDR2 SYGVNS come from the germline V gene. Trimming stripped 1 base from V and 2 bases from J, with 0 bases between. The CDR3 spells CASSESGANVLTF. The CDR3 DNA sequence: TGTGCCAGCAGTGAATCTGGGGCCAACGTCCTGACTTTC.

This chain connects TRBV11-2 to TRBJ1-6; TRBD1 matches 7 bases. The germline CDR1 and CDR2 sequences are SGHAT and FQNNGV. The CDR3 length is 15 residues. V shed 7 bases, J shed 6 bases, and the junction held 9 bases outside the gene matches. CDR3: CASTIQQGGNSPLHF. As DNA, the CDR3 is TGTGCCAGCACAATCCAGCAGGGGGGTAATTCACCCCTCCACTTT.